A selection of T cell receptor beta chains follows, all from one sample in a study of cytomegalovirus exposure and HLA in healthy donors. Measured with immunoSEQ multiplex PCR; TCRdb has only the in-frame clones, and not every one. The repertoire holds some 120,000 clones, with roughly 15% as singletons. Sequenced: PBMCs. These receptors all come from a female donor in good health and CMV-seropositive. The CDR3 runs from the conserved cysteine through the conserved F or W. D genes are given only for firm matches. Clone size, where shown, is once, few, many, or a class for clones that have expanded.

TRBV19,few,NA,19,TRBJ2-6,CASSIEQGLLSTGANVLTF,TGTGCCAGTAGTATAGAACAGGGACTACTCTCCACTGGGGCCAACGTCCTGACTTTC
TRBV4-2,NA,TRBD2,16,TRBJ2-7,CASSQDISGSSYEQYF,TGTGCCAGCAGCCAAGATATCAGCGGGAGTTCCTACGAGCAGTACTTC
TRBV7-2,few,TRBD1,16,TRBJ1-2,CASSLGYRGLSYGYTF,TGTGCCAGCAGCTTAGGGTACAGGGGGCTTAGCTATGGCTACACCTTC
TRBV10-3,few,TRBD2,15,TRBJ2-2,CAIKREGRGTGELFF,TGTGCCATCAAAAGGGAGGGCCGGGGCACCGGGGAGCTGTTTTTT
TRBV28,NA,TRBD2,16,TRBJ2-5,CASSLLAGGPEETQYF,TGTGCCAGCAGTTTACTAGCGGGGGGGCCGGAGGAGACCCAGTACTTC
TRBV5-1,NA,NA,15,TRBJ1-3,CASSLYSGSGNTIYF,TGCGCCAGCAGCTTGTACTCAGGGTCTGGAAACACCATATATTTT
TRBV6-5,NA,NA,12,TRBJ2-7,CASRGLSYEQYF,TGTGCCAGCAGGGGACTTTCCTACGAGCAGTACTTC
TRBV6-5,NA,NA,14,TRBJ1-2,CASSYSGRNYGYTF,TGTGCCAGCAGTTACTCAGGGAGAAACTATGGCTACACCTTC
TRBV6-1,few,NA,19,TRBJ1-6,CASSELLPGGGGGNSPLHF,TGTGCCAGCAGTGAATTGTTGCCCGGGGGGGGAGGAGGTAATTCACCCCTCCACTTT
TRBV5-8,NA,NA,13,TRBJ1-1,CASSLQPGTEAFF,TGTGCCAGCAGCTTACAGCCTGGCACTGAAGCTTTCTTT